Listed below are T cell receptor beta chains from one sample, sequenced in a study of T cell responses to AZD1222 COVID-19 vaccine. The method was immunoSEQ multiplex PCR; TCRdb's version includes in-frame clones alone and lacks a portion of them. The table lists 110,000 to 150,000 clones, roughly 91% of them singletons. The sequencing here drew on peripheral blood, taken on day 0 of AZD1222 vaccination. These receptor sequences come from an adult in good health. CDR3s include the opening cysteine and the closing phenylalanine or tryptophan. D genes are given only for firm matches. The size of a clone is reported for some rows only, either as once, few or many, or as a class for expanded clones.

d_gene,v_gene,abundance,j_gene,CDR3aa,CDR3nt
-,TRBV12-3/TRBV12-4,-,TRBJ1-4,CASSRRGYEKLFF,TGTGCCAGCAGCAGAAGGGGGTATGAAAAACTGTTTTTT
TRBD1,TRBV9,-,TRBJ1-2,CASSVGQGGGYTF,TGTGCCAGCAGCGTAGGACAGGGAGGCGGCTACACCTTC
TRBD1,TRBV6-5,-,TRBJ1-1,CASSLGTGGRTEAFF,TGTGCCAGCAGTCTAGGGACAGGGGGCAGGACTGAAGCTTTCTTT
TRBD1,TRBV19,-,TRBJ2-1,CASSLDRTGEVNEQFF,TGTGCCAGTAGCCTCGATCGGACAGGGGAGGTCAATGAGCAGTTCTTC
TRBD2,TRBV3-1/TRBV3-2,-,TRBJ2-1,CASSRVRGDEQFF,TGTGCCAGCAGCCGGGTCCGGGGGGATGAGCAGTTCTTC
-,TRBV4-1,-,TRBJ1-2,CASSQDEGGNYGYTF,TGCGCCAGCAGCCAAGATGAGGGGGGAAACTATGGCTACACCTTC
TRBD1,TRBV2,-,TRBJ1-5,CASNGQGSLQPQHF,TGTGCCAGCAACGGACAGGGTTCCCTCCAGCCCCAGCATTTT
-,TRBV28,-,TRBJ1-1,CATASGHKNTEAFF,TGTGCCACCGCTTCCGGACATAAAAACACTGAAGCTTTCTTT
-,TRBV5-6,-,TRBJ1-2,CASSSIANYGYTF,TGTGCCAGCAGCTCCATCGCTAACTATGGCTACACCTTC
-,TRBV11-3,-,TRBJ1-3,CASSSRWSGNTIYF,TGTGCCAGCAGCTCCCGGTGGTCTGGAAACACCATATATTTT
-,TRBV7-9,-,TRBJ2-3,CASSLAGGRTDTQYF,TGTGCCAGCAGCTTAGCGGGGGGCCGCACAGATACGCAGTATTTT
-,TRBV18,-,TRBJ1-3,CASSPPSGGPGNTIYF,TGTGCCAGCTCACCACCTTCCGGTGGGCCTGGAAACACCATATATTTT
-,TRBV2,-,TRBJ1-6,CASDGSYNSPLHF,TGTGCCAGCGACGGCTCCTATAATTCACCCCTCCACTTT
-,TRBV19,once,TRBJ1-5,CASSKGLGRDNQPQHF,TGTGCCAGTAGTAAGGGCTTAGGGAGGGATAATCAGCCCCAGCATTTT
TRBD1,TRBV19,-,TRBJ1-4,CASKQRQGEKLFF,TGTGCCAGTAAACAGAGACAGGGGGAAAAACTGTTTTTT
-,TRBV28,-,TRBJ1-4,CASSFRGTNEKLFF,TGTGCCAGCAGCTTCCGGGGAACTAATGAAAAACTGTTTTTT
-,TRBV12-3/TRBV12-4,once,TRBJ1-1,CASSLQGRAFF,TGTGCCAGCAGTTTACAGGGGCGGGCTTTCTTT
-,TRBV27,-,TRBJ2-3,CASSLSVGLTDTQYF,TGTGCCAGCAGTTTATCAGTCGGACTCACAGATACGCAGTATTTT
-,TRBV7-9,once,TRBJ1-1,CASSPPSTEAFF,TGTGCCAGCAGCCCCCCATCCACTGAAGCTTTCTTT
-,TRBV7-2,-,TRBJ2-1,CASSLGGANSYAYNEQFF,TGTGCCAGCAGCTTAGGGGGCGCGAATAGTTACGCTTACAATGAGCAGTTCTTC
-,TRBV30,-,TRBJ1-6,CAWTAPSYNSPLHF,TGTGCCTGGACAGCGCCCTCCTATAATTCACCCCTCCACTTT
-,TRBV6-5,-,TRBJ1-5,CASRGGWPQHF,TGTGCCAGCAGAGGGGGTTGGCCCCAGCATTTT
-,TRBV9,-,TRBJ2-5,CASSVAGGGGRETQYF,TGTGCCAGCAGCGTAGCAGGCGGGGGCGGCCGGGAGACCCAGTACTTC
TRBD1,TRBV3-1/TRBV3-2,-,TRBJ2-1,CASSHRGLAYEQFF,TGTGCCAGCAGCCACAGGGGGCTGGCATATGAGCAGTTCTTC
TRBD2,TRBV28,-,TRBJ2-7,CASSITSELYEQYF,TGTGCCAGCAGTATAACTAGCGAGCTCTACGAGCAGTACTTC
-,TRBV27,once,TRBJ1-5,CASSNAGFQQPQHF,TGTGCCAGCAGCAATGCAGGGTTCCAGCAGCCCCAGCATTTT
-,TRBV2,-,TRBJ1-4,CAGRVDAEKLFF,TGTGCCGGCAGGGTCGATGCTGAAAAACTGTTTTTT
TRBD1,TRBV30,-,TRBJ1-2,CACKTGAYGYTF,TGTGCCTGTAAGACAGGGGCGTATGGCTACACCTTC
TRBD2,TRBV20-1,-,TRBJ2-3,CSALSGGVWYF,TGCAGTGCACTCAGCGGGGGGGTGTGGTATTTT
-,TRBV6-6,-,TRBJ1-2,CASTWGVYGYTF,TGTGCCAGCACTTGGGGCGTCTATGGCTACACCTTC
TRBD1,TRBV7-9,-,TRBJ1-3,CASSPEAGGILSGNTIYF,TGTGCCAGCAGCCCTGAGGCAGGGGGTATACTCTCTGGAAACACCATATATTTT
-,TRBV2,-,TRBJ1-3,CASRPPVRAGNTIYF,TGTGCCAGCAGACCCCCAGTCCGGGCTGGAAACACCATATATTTT
-,TRBV30,-,TRBJ1-6,CALDNRVGSPLHF,TGTGCCCTTGACAACCGGGTAGGGTCACCCCTCCACTTT
TRBD1,TRBV19,-,TRBJ1-2,CASSIVGTANYGYTF,TGTGCCAGTAGTATAGTTGGGACAGCTAACTATGGCTACACCTTC
TRBD1,TRBV6-6,-,TRBJ2-7,CASTSRDSSYEQYF,TGTGCCAGCACTTCCCGGGACAGCTCCTACGAGCAGTACTTC
-,TRBV9,-,TRBJ1-2,CASSDPAGDGYTF,TGTGCCAGCAGCGATCCGGCAGGGGATGGCTACACCTTC
-,TRBV19,-,TRBJ1-3,CASSIEGFSGNTIYF,TGTGCCAGTAGTATCGAGGGTTTCTCTGGAAACACCATATATTTT
-,TRBV5-6,-,TRBJ2-2,CASSHLTGELFF,TGTGCCAGCAGCCACTTAACCGGGGAGCTGTTTTTT
-,TRBV18,-,TRBJ1-2,CASSPWRAGRNNYGYTF,TGTGCCAGCTCACCTTGGAGGGCGGGACGGAACAACTATGGCTACACCTTC
-,TRBV13,-,TRBJ2-1,CASSWEGARYNEQFF,TGTGCCAGCAGCTGGGAGGGGGCGCGGTACAATGAGCAGTTCTTC
-,TRBV18,-,TRBJ1-1,CASSPLPRGDTEAFF,TGTGCCAGCTCACCACTCCCAAGGGGAGACACTGAAGCTTTCTTT
-,TRBV6-1,-,TRBJ1-2,CASSEVLTGRYGYTF,TGTGCCAGCAGTGAAGTGCTGACAGGACGCTATGGCTACACCTTC
-,TRBV2,once,TRBJ2-3,CARDRSNSTDTQYF,TGTGCCAGAGACAGGTCTAATAGCACAGATACGCAGTATTTT